This TCR beta chain derives from a study of T-cell reconstitution after alpha-beta-depleted transplantation in children. CDR1 and CDR2 from the germline V gene are SQVTM and ANQGSEA. This CDR3 region has 14 residues. V was cut by 4 bases and J by 4 bases, with 14 bases left in between. TCRbeta library preparation incorporated unique molecular identifiers. A single record per CDR3 protein comes from TCRdb applying MiXCR to the PCR reads. The sample includes about a million distinct CDR3 sequences, about 31% seen only once; the top ten take roughly 30%. The sample consisted of PBMCs, mostly from graft donor cells, taken 360 days after TCRalphabeta/CD19-depleted stem cell transplant. This sequence joins TRBV29-1 and TRBJ2-1; TRBD2 is a possible D gene (5 bases). This TCR derives from a boy younger than two who had a stem cell transplant for SCID, so the T cells may come from the graft donor. The CDR3 region has the DNA TGCAGCGTTGCCCCCGGTGGACTTTACAATGAGCAGTTCTTC. Translation gives CSVAPGGLYNEQFF.